A selection of T cell receptor beta chains follows, all from one sample in a study of T cell changes during pregnancy in multiple sclerosis. Profiling relied on immunoSEQ multiplex PCR, and the TCRdb table lists in-frame clones only, not all of them. Of about 29,000 clones listed, over 85% are singletons. Specimen: CD8+ T cells from peripheral blood mononuclear cells, collected before pregnancy. These receptors all come from a female donor with multiple sclerosis, enrolled in a pregnancy study. CDR3s include the opening cysteine and the closing phenylalanine or tryptophan. D genes are given only for firm matches. The listing skips clone size in some rows; elsewhere it reads once, few, many or a size class.

DNA,CDR3,D,size,J,V
TGTGCCAGCAGACACTATACTAGTCCCGATGAGCAGTTCTTC,CASRHYTSPDEQFF,.,.,TRBJ2-1,TRBV7-2
TGTGCCAGCAGCGCAGGGGGGCGAAACGAGCAGTACTTC,CASSAGGRNEQYF,.,.,TRBJ2-7,TRBV9
TGCGCCAGCAGTGGAGGGGGAAACACCATATATTTT,CASSGGGNTIYF,.,.,TRBJ1-3,TRBV10-2
TGTGCCAGCAGTCCCGGGACAGGGCCCGTACGCAATGAAAAACTGTTTTTT,CASSPGTGPVRNEKLFF,TRBD1,.,TRBJ1-4,TRBV28
TGCAGCGCCCTGACAGGGGCACACGAGCAGTACTTC,CSALTGAHEQYF,TRBD1,.,TRBJ2-7,TRBV29-1
TGTGCCAGCAGCTCCGAAAAGGCGCGGGAGACCCAGTACTTC,CASSSEKARETQYF,.,.,TRBJ2-5,TRBV7-9
TGTGCTACGAGGAGCTCGGCGGGAGGGGGCCACAATGAGCAGTTCTTC,CATRSSAGGGHNEQFF,TRBD2,.,TRBJ2-1,TRBV27
TGTGCCATCCGGACGGCCGACAGGGGACCTACCTACGAGCAGTACTTC,CAIRTADRGPTYEQYF,TRBD1,.,TRBJ2-7,TRBV10-3
TGTGCCAGCAGTTCTCGGGGACAGGGCTGGGCGAACACTGAAGCTTTCTTT,CASSSRGQGWANTEAFF,TRBD1,.,TRBJ1-1,TRBV27
TGTGCCAGCAGCCTGTCGAAAACCGGGACAGGGTACGAGCAGTACTTC,CASSLSKTGTGYEQYF,TRBD1,once,TRBJ2-7,TRBV7-8
TGTGCCAGCAGCCGCGTAGGGGGGGGACGGAGCTCCTACGAGCAGTACTTC,CASSRVGGGRSSYEQYF,.,once,TRBJ2-7,TRBV7-3
TGTGCCAGCAGCGTAGACAGGGTGGGGACTGAAGCTTTCTTT,CASSVDRVGTEAFF,.,.,TRBJ1-1,TRBV9
TGTGCCAGCAGTTACAACTCAGAGCAGTTCTTC,CASSYNSEQFF,.,.,TRBJ2-1,TRBV6-5
TGTGCCAGTACACGGACAGGGGAATACAATGAGCAGTTCTTC,CASTRTGEYNEQFF,TRBD1,.,TRBJ2-1,TRBV19
TGTGCCAGCTCACCCCGGGGAATCCCTCGCTATGGCTACACCTTC,CASSPRGIPRYGYTF,.,.,TRBJ1-2,TRBV18